Each of the 3 T cell receptor beta chains below was sequenced from the same sample in a study of blood T cell repertoires in COVID-19. The method was immunoSEQ multiplex PCR; TCRdb's version includes in-frame clones alone and lacks a portion of them. Among 200,000 to 300,000 clones listed, about 83% were seen once. Material: peripheral blood. The receptors stem from a young man who had recovered from COVID-19.

This rearrangement joins TRBV6-1 to TRBJ2-5; TRBD2 agrees at 9 bases. The CDR3 runs 14 residues. Germline CDR1 reads MNHNS; CDR2 reads SASEGT. The V and J ends lost 0 bases and 5 bases, in that order; junction bases with no gene match: 1. In DNA form, the CDR3 reads TGTGCCAGCAGTGAAGCGCTAGCGGGGGAGACCCAGTACTTC. Amino acids: CASSEALAGETQYF.

The chain is built from TRBV4-1 and TRBJ1-2; no clear D. The CDR3 extends over 14 amino acids. Germline V gene data show CDR1 as MGHRA and CDR2 as YSYEKL. V was trimmed by 0 bases and J by 0 bases, leaving 5 bases between them. The chain's CDR3 is CASSQETPNYGYTF. DNA of the CDR3: TGCGCCAGCAGCCAAGAGACACCTAACTATGGCTACACCTTC.

This sequence joins TRBV7-8 and TRBJ2-5; D unresolved. This CDR3 is built from 12 residues. CDR1 and CDR2 from the germline V gene are SGHVS and FQNEAQ. V gave up 5 bases and J gave up 5 bases, with 9 bases separating them. CDR3 in amino acids: CASSLRAETQYF. The CDR3 DNA reads as TGTGCCAGCAGCCTGCGAGCGGAGACCCAGTACTTC.